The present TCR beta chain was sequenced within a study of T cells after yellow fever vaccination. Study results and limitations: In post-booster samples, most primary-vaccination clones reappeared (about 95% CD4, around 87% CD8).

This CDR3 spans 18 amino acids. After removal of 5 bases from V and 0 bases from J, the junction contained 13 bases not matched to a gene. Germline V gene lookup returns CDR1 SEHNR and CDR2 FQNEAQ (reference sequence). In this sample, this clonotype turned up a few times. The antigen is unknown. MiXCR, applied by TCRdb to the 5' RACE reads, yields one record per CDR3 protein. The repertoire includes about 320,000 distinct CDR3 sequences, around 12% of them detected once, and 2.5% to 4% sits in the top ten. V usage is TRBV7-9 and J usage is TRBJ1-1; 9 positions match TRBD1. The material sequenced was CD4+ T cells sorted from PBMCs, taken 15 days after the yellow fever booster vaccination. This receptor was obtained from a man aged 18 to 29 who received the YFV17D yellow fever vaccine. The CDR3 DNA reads TGTGCCAGCAGCAAACAAACACTGAGACAGGGGGTGAACACTGAAGCTTTCTTT. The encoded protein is CASSKQTLRQGVNTEAFF.